This T cell receptor (beta chain) is drawn from a study of regulatory T cells in long-lasting Graves disease. In building TCR beta libraries, iRepertoire HTBI primers were used together with Arm-PCR of CDR3 regions. TCRdb reprocessed the multiplex PCR reads with MiXCR, giving one entry per CDR3 protein. The sample holds 300,000 to 400,000 distinct CDR3 sequences, approximately 15% seen once. About this clonotype itself: Its cognate antigen is unknown.

J was trimmed by 2 bases and V by 3 bases; bases with no gene match: 7. The CDR3 is 16 residues long. CDR1 is LNHNV, CDR2 YYDKDF, per germline (reference sequence). Time point given: newly diagnosed GD, antithyroid drugs for less than 3 months. The TCR library was prepared using RNA isolated from PBMCs. General study points: Comparison showed that persistent patients shared more public clonotypes (2,741) than new patients (966).

These same records also appear under a second study, on T cells in Graves' hyperthyroidism and ophthalmopathy. That report adds: The diagnostic basis comprised clinical symptoms, serum thyroxine and TRAb, thyroid ultrasound and orbital computed tomography.

The starting material was peripheral blood mononuclear cells (PBMCs), obtained at new diagnosis, from a patient treated with antithyroid drugs. V is TRBV15 and J is TRBJ2-5, with 9 bases fitting TRBD2. This TCR came from a man aged 40-49 years with Graves disease. CDR3 protein: CATSRTLAGRQETQYF. CDR3 nucleotide sequence: TGTGCCACCAGCAGGACACTAGCGGGCCGGCAAGAGACCCAGTACTTC.